Listed below are T cell receptor beta chains from one sample, sequenced in a study of blood T cell repertoires in COVID-19. TCRdb's copy holds only in-frame clones and misses some; the assay was immunoSEQ multiplex PCR. Of approximately 310,000 clones listed, around 86% are singletons. Sequencing input: PBMCs or T cells enriched from blood (not recorded which). The receptors derive from a man aged 55 to 70 who had recovered from COVID-19. Each CDR3 is given with its conserved first and last residue. Each record gives: J gene, clone size, D gene, V gene, CDR3 protein, CDR3 DNA. D genes are given only for firm matches. Expanded clones get a size class; other rows say once, few or many, or leave the size out.

J: TRBJ2-1; size: -; D: -; V: TRBV28; CDR3: CASSGLVSGGSYNEQFF; DNA: TGTGCCAGCAGTGGCTTGGTTAGCGGAGGCTCCTACAATGAGCAGTTCTTC
J: TRBJ2-5; size: -; D: TRBD1; V: TRBV19; CDR3: CASSRTRDSWPQYF; DNA: TGTGCCAGTAGTAGAACTCGGGACAGTTGGCCCCAGTACTTC
J: TRBJ1-1; size: -; D: TRBD1; V: TRBV6-5; CDR3: CASSYMTGFEAFF; DNA: TGTGCCAGCAGTTACATGACAGGGTTTGAAGCTTTCTTT
J: TRBJ1-2; size: -; D: -; V: TRBV3-1/TRBV3-2; CDR3: CASSPGTVGGYTF; DNA: TGTGCCAGCAGTCCCGGGACTGTGGGGGGCTACACCTTC
J: TRBJ1-3; size: -; D: -; V: TRBV6-5; CDR3: CASSYQPGTSGNTIYF; DNA: TGTGCCAGCAGTTATCAACCGGGAACCTCTGGAAACACCATATATTTT
J: TRBJ2-1; size: -; D: -; V: TRBV6-5; CDR3: CASSYSSQGTYNEQFF; DNA: TGTGCCAGCAGTTACTCCAGCCAGGGGACCTACAATGAGCAGTTCTTC
J: TRBJ2-3; size: -; D: TRBD1; V: TRBV7-3; CDR3: CASSGQGFLPDTQYF; DNA: TGTGCCAGCAGCGGACAGGGTTTTCTCCCAGATACGCAGTATTTT
J: TRBJ2-1; size: -; D: TRBD1; V: TRBV18; CDR3: CASSPLNFQRQGNNEQFF; DNA: TGTGCCAGCTCACCCCTAAATTTTCAACGACAGGGCAACAATGAGCAGTTCTTC
J: TRBJ1-3; size: -; D: -; V: TRBV7-2; CDR3: CASSLGLGGGTGNTIYF; DNA: TGTGCCAGCAGCTTAGGCTTAGGGGGAGGGACTGGAAACACCATATATTTT
J: TRBJ1-1; size: once; D: -; V: TRBV11-2; CDR3: CASSLDLSEAFF; DNA: TGTGCCAGCAGCTTAGATCTCTCTGAAGCTTTCTTT
J: TRBJ1-5; size: -; D: TRBD1; V: TRBV24-1; CDR3: CATVGTGEFLNQPQHF; DNA: TGTGCCACCGTGGGGACAGGGGAGTTTTTGAATCAGCCCCAGCATTTT
J: TRBJ2-1; size: once; D: -; V: TRBV19; CDR3: CASTRGGPVHEQFF; DNA: TGTGCCAGTACTAGGGGAGGACCAGTGCATGAGCAGTTCTTC
J: TRBJ2-1; size: -; D: TRBD2; V: TRBV5-4; CDR3: CASSLGTSGSYNEQFF; DNA: TGTGCCAGCAGCTTGGGGACTAGCGGGAGCTACAATGAGCAGTTCTTC
J: TRBJ1-5; size: -; D: -; V: TRBV5-1; CDR3: CASSAGTGGQPQHF; DNA: TGCGCCAGCAGCGCGGGGACGGGGGGTCAGCCCCAGCATTTT
J: TRBJ2-3; size: -; D: -; V: TRBV4-2; CDR3: CASSLATQTDTQYF; DNA: TGTGCCAGCAGCTTAGCGACCCAAACAGATACGCAGTATTTT
J: TRBJ1-6; size: few; D: -; V: TRBV19; CDR3: CASSRDPYKGSPLHF; DNA: TGTGCCAGTAGTCGGGATCCTTACAAGGGTTCACCCCTCCACTTT
J: TRBJ1-4; size: -; D: -; V: TRBV27; CDR3: CASKTGGSNEKLFF; DNA: TGTGCCAGCAAAACCGGGGGGTCAAATGAAAAACTGTTTTTT
J: TRBJ1-4; size: few; D: -; V: TRBV2; CDR3: CASREGRINEKLFF; DNA: TGTGCCAGCAGGGAGGGCAGGATTAATGAAAAACTGTTTTTT
J: TRBJ2-7; size: -; D: -; V: TRBV7-2; CDR3: CASSLVGVRNEQYF; DNA: TGTGCCAGCAGCTTAGTCGGGGTTAGGAACGAGCAGTACTTC
J: TRBJ2-7; size: -; D: TRBD1; V: TRBV9; CDR3: CASSSTGTGAYEQYF; DNA: TGTGCCAGCAGCTCAACCGGGACAGGGGCCTACGAGCAGTACTTC
J: TRBJ1-1; size: -; D: TRBD1; V: TRBV5-5; CDR3: CASSLEGTGATEAFF; DNA: TGTGCCAGCAGCTTGGAGGGGACAGGGGCCACTGAAGCTTTCTTT
J: TRBJ1-2; size: -; D: TRBD1; V: TRBV2; CDR3: CASSAGTGNNYGYTF; DNA: TGTGCCAGCAGCGCCGGGACAGGGAACAACTATGGCTACACCTTC
J: TRBJ2-7; size: -; D: -; V: TRBV12-3/TRBV12-4; CDR3: CASRSQRYEQYF; DNA: TGTGCCAGCAGATCCCAGCGGTACGAGCAGTACTTC
J: TRBJ2-3; size: -; D: -; V: TRBV23-1; CDR3: CASSHEGSDTQYF; DNA: TGCGCCAGCAGTCACGAGGGATCAGATACGCAGTATTTT
J: TRBJ2-1; size: -; D: TRBD2; V: TRBV9; CDR3: CASSLLAGGYNEQFF; DNA: TGTGCCAGCAGCCTACTAGCGGGAGGGTACAATGAGCAGTTCTTC
J: TRBJ2-3; size: -; D: -; V: TRBV29-1; CDR3: CSVMPGGDTQYF; DNA: TGCAGCGTTATGCCAGGGGGGGATACGCAGTATTTT
J: TRBJ1-4; size: -; D: -; V: TRBV7-2; CDR3: CASSSGVGGREKLFF; DNA: TGTGCCAGCAGCTCGGGGGTCGGGGGGCGTGAAAAACTGTTTTTT
J: TRBJ2-1; size: -; D: TRBD2; V: TRBV6-5; CDR3: CASSRTSGTYNEQFF; DNA: TGTGCCAGCAGTCGGACTAGCGGGACCTACAATGAGCAGTTCTTC
J: TRBJ2-7; size: -; D: -; V: TRBV7-2; CDR3: CASSLMRVSSYEQYF; DNA: TGTGCCAGCAGCTTGATGCGGGTTAGCTCCTACGAGCAGTACTTC
J: TRBJ1-3; size: -; D: -; V: TRBV2; CDR3: CASSEALSGGRNTIYF; DNA: TGTGCCAGCAGTGAAGCGCTTTCTGGCGGCCGAAACACCATATATTTT
J: TRBJ1-1; size: -; D: -; V: TRBV7-9; CDR3: CANEIRVGATEAFF; DNA: TGTGCCAACGAGATCCGTGTTGGGGCCACTGAAGCTTTCTTT
J: TRBJ1-6; size: -; D: -; V: TRBV7-2; CDR3: CASSLGRTRSYNSPLHF; DNA: TGTGCCAGCAGCCTGGGGAGGACACGCTCCTATAATTCACCCCTCCACTTT
J: TRBJ1-2; size: -; D: -; V: TRBV6-6; CDR3: CASSTRDSYGYTF; DNA: TGTGCCAGCAGCACGAGGGATAGCTATGGCTACACCTTC
J: TRBJ2-1; size: -; D: TRBD2; V: TRBV7-2; CDR3: CASSGRLAGNEQFF; DNA: TGTGCCAGCAGCGGGAGACTAGCGGGGAATGAGCAGTTCTTC
J: TRBJ2-2; size: few; D: -; V: TRBV7-2; CDR3: CASSARGSGNTGELFF; DNA: TGTGCCAGCAGCGCTAGAGGGAGTGGCAACACCGGGGAGCTGTTTTTT
J: TRBJ2-1; size: -; D: TRBD2; V: TRBV4-1; CDR3: CASSLGYSGSNEQFF; DNA: TGCGCCAGCAGCCTAGGATATAGCGGGAGCAATGAGCAGTTCTTC
J: TRBJ2-6; size: -; D: -; V: TRBV7-9; CDR3: CASSLFGGAGANVLTF; DNA: TGTGCCAGCAGCTTATTTGGGGGCGCTGGGGCCAACGTCCTGACTTTC
J: TRBJ2-5; size: -; D: -; V: TRBV28; CDR3: CASSLPAGRETQYF; DNA: TGTGCCAGCAGTTTACCGGCAGGGCGAGAGACCCAGTACTTC
J: TRBJ2-7; size: few; D: TRBD2; V: TRBV5-1; CDR3: CASSLAVLAGPLEQYF; DNA: TGCGCCAGCAGCTTGGCCGTATTAGCGGGGCCCCTCGAGCAGTACTTC
J: TRBJ2-1; size: -; D: -; V: TRBV7-6; CDR3: CASSFSGTPYNEQFF; DNA: TGTGCCAGCAGCTTTAGCGGCACTCCCTACAATGAGCAGTTCTTC
J: TRBJ1-3; size: -; D: -; V: TRBV7-3; CDR3: CASSLRSGPGNTIYF; DNA: TGTGCCAGCAGCTTAAGGTCAGGGCCTGGAAACACCATATATTTT
J: TRBJ2-2; size: -; D: -; V: TRBV6-5; CDR3: CASASPQGGLFF; DNA: TGTGCCAGCGCCTCACCCCAGGGCGGGCTGTTTTTT
J: TRBJ2-7; size: -; D: TRBD1; V: TRBV11-2; CDR3: CASSLGGQHYYEQYF; DNA: TGTGCCAGCAGCTTAGGGGGACAGCACTACTACGAGCAGTACTTC
J: TRBJ1-5; size: -; D: TRBD1; V: TRBV27; CDR3: CASSLPQGVGNQPQHF; DNA: TGTGCCAGCAGTTTACCCCAGGGGGTCGGCAATCAGCCCCAGCATTTT
J: TRBJ1-3; size: -; D: TRBD1; V: TRBV2; CDR3: CAITLGTVSGNTIYF; DNA: TGTGCCATCACCCTGGGGACAGTATCTGGAAACACCATATATTTT
J: TRBJ2-6; size: -; D: -; V: TRBV9; CDR3: CASSGGQGSGANVLTF; DNA: TGTGCCAGCAGCGGGGGCCAGGGCTCTGGGGCCAACGTCCTGACTTTC
J: TRBJ2-6; size: -; D: TRBD1; V: TRBV29-1; CDR3: CSVVRQGAPGANVLTF; DNA: TGCAGCGTTGTTCGGCAGGGGGCGCCTGGGGCCAACGTCCTGACTTTC
J: TRBJ2-5; size: -; D: TRBD1; V: TRBV28; CDR3: CASRQGLFSQETQYF; DNA: TGTGCCAGCAGACAGGGGCTCTTCTCTCAAGAGACCCAGTACTTC
J: TRBJ2-3; size: -; D: -; V: TRBV7-6; CDR3: CASSPGPGHGTDTQYF; DNA: TGTGCCAGCAGCCCGGGACCGGGACACGGCACAGATACGCAGTATTTT
J: TRBJ2-1; size: -; D: TRBD1; V: TRBV6-1; CDR3: CASSAAGTGPYNEQFF; DNA: TGTGCCAGCAGTGCCGCCGGGACAGGGCCCTACAATGAGCAGTTCTTC
J: TRBJ1-5; size: -; D: TRBD1; V: TRBV28; CDR3: CASSPPLTGGYQPQHF; DNA: TGTGCCAGCAGTCCCCCTTTAACAGGGGGGTATCAGCCCCAGCATTTT
J: TRBJ1-4; size: -; D: TRBD1; V: TRBV7-9; CDR3: CASREDRGREKLFF; DNA: TGTGCCAGCAGGGAAGACAGGGGGCGTGAAAAACTGTTTTTT
J: TRBJ1-2; size: once; D: -; V: TRBV27; CDR3: CASRQVANYGYTF; DNA: TGTGCCAGCAGACAGGTCGCTAACTATGGCTACACCTTC